This TCR beta chain was identified during a study of identical twins. Findings and limits, study-wide: In drawing conclusions, the study used cross-sectional statistical analysis and did not follow the same donors. Analyses of zero insertions could, in part, be confounded by invariant MAIT and iNKT cells.

This clonotype was detected only a few times. Its antigen is as yet unknown. V shed 7 bases and J shed 5 bases, with 11 bases lying between them. The CDR3 has 12 amino acids. One entry per CDR3 protein, called by TCRdb with MiXCR from the 5' RACE reads. The repertoire holds 650,000 to 750,000 distinct CDR3 sequences, with 21% as singletons. This sample also appeared in a second study, on T cells expressing NK-cell markers. This second report adds: It was still unclear whether expanded NKG2C+ T cell clones were HCMV specific.

The sequence came from a woman between 18 and 29 years old in good health. V gene TRBV12-3 or TRBV12-4 combines with J gene TRBJ1-1; no definite D call. Sequencing input: PBMCs. The CDR3 sequence: CASTTPGTEAFF. In nucleotides, the CDR3 is TGTGCCAGCACCACCCCGGGGACTGAAGCTTTCTTT.